The 7 T cell receptor beta chains given below trace back to one sample, sequenced in a study of CD4 T cells in relation to SARS-CoV-2 and coronaviruses. These receptors are not linked to any known antigen. Unexposed donor CD4+ T cells date from about 2011-2018, before the COVID-19 pandemic. After about 10 days of culture, CD4+ T cells were isolated. Repertoires were generated with immunoSEQ multiplex PCR, while TCRdb's copy carries only in-frame clones and drops some. Altogether some 21,000 clones are present, approximately 76% being singletons, with the ten largest covering approximately 15%. The sample was CD4+ T cells from PBMCs, cultured in vitro. Receptors were obtained from a human donor in good health.

J is TRBJ1-1 and V is TRBV10-3; a possible D gene is TRBD1 (5 bases). Per the germline V gene, CDR1 is ENHRY and CDR2 is SYGVKD. V dropped 3 bases and J dropped 0 bases, with 14 bases sitting between them. This CDR3 region has 16 residues. The CDR3 loop is CAISDWRGRMNTEAFF. The CDR3 DNA is TGTGCCATCAGTGATTGGAGGGGACGCATGAACACTGAAGCTTTCTTT.

This clone was picked up a small number of times. The chain carries TRBV13 and TRBJ2-1; possibly TRBD1 for D (6 bases). The CDR3 spans 15 residues. Germline CDR1 and CDR2: PRHDT and FYEKMQ (reference sequence). V was pared by 1 base and J by 4 bases, with 11 bases between. This chain's CDR3 is CASSLAQGYYNEQFF. In nucleotides, the CDR3 is TGTGCCAGCAGCTTAGCACAGGGATATTACAATGAGCAGTTCTTC. The full variable domain, in which reference TRBV13 and TRBJ2-1 provide the parts outside the CDR3, is AAGVIQSPRHLIKEKRETATLKCYPIPRHDTVYWYQQGPGQDPQFLISFYEKMQSDKGSIPDRFSAQQFSDYHSELNMSSLELGDSALYFCASSLAQGYYNEQFFGPGTRLTVL.

This clone came up a few times. The V and J genes are TRBV7-9 and TRBJ1-5, with D uncertain. Germline lookup yields CDR1 SEHNR and CDR2 FQNEAQ (reference sequence). The CDR3 extends over 12 amino acids. V lost 0 bases and J lost 6, with 3 bases in between. Here the CDR3 DNA reads TGTGCCAGCAGCTTAGCAGGTCAGCCCCAGCATTTT. Translating it yields CASSLAGQPQHF.

The chain employs TRBV30 and TRBJ2-7, with 7 bases identical to TRBD1. The CDR3 spans 15 residues. Germline V CDR1 and CDR2: GTSNPN, SVGIG (reference sequence). V lost 4 bases, J lost 9 bases, and 18 bases stayed unmatched. CDR3 amino acids: CAWTTGPLFSLGQYF. The CDR3 DNA sequence: TGTGCCTGGACGACAGGGCCCCTCTTCTCTCTCGGGCAGTACTTC.

This clone was recorded a few times. This chain connects TRBV27 to TRBJ1-1; a weak D match, TRBD1 (5 bases). The CDR3 is 14 residues long. Germline assignment: CDR1 MNHEY and CDR2 SMNVEV (reference sequence). V shed 0 bases and J shed 5 bases, with 10 bases lying between them. For the CDR3, the DNA is TGTGCCAGCAGTTTATCGAGGGGTGGGACTGAAGCTTTCTTT. It specifies CASSLSRGGTEAFF.

V usage is TRBV10-3 and J usage is TRBJ1-1; D call uncertain. The CDR3 is 14 residues long. V lost 2 bases and J lost 0, with 7 bases in between. Per germline, CDR1 ENHRY and CDR2 SYGVKD. The CDR3 DNA reads TGTGCCATCAGTGAGACGGCGGTGAACACTGAAGCTTTCTTT. This sequence encodes CAISETAVNTEAFF.

This clone was counted between two and nine times. The J gene is TRBJ1-4, the V gene TRBV28; TRBD1 matches 8 bases. CDR1 is MDHEN and CDR2 is SYDVKM in the germline V gene. The CDR3 totals 15 residues. Trimming removed 4 bases from V and 3 bases from J; junction bases left unmatched: 4. The CDR3: CASSSQGEPNEKLFF. CDR3 coding DNA: TGTGCCAGCAGTTCACAGGGGGAGCCTAATGAAAAACTGTTTTTT.